This entry lists 21 T cell receptor beta chains sequenced from one sample in a study of blood T cells in healthy people across ages. A J-beta primer mix and a sample-barcoded 5' primer were used in a second PCR of roughly 6 to 12 cycles. TCRdb re-analysed the 5' RACE reads in MiXCR, keeping a single row per CDR3 protein. The sample has 660,000 or so distinct CDR3 sequences; roughly three fifths are singletons. Sequenced input: blood. The receptors come from a man in his 60s in good health.

V gene TRBV5-1 combines with J gene TRBJ2-5; TRBD2 matches at 7 bases. The CDR3 extends over 14 amino acids. V gave up 4 bases and J gave up 1 base; unmatched junction bases: 4. Germline assignment: CDR1 SGHRS and CDR2 YFSETQ. This CDR3 is CASSAGVSQETQYF. The CDR3 DNA sequence: TGCGCCAGCAGCGCGGGGGTATCCCAAGAGACCCAGTACTTC.

Turning to this clonotype: A read error may be the cause here, since a much bigger clone is one base away. The chain recombines TRBV10-3 with TRBJ1-2; 9 bases match TRBD1. CDR3 length equals 14 residues. J was trimmed by 4 bases and V by 6 bases; bases with no gene match: 6. The germline V gene encodes CDR1 ENHRY and CDR2 SYGVKD. Here the CDR3 DNA reads TGTGCCATCAGGGTGGGACAGGGCACCTATGGCTACACCTTC. Protein: CAIRVGQGTYGYTF.

This clonotype has more than one count but fewer than ten. The chain joins TRBV25-1 to TRBJ2-2; the match to TRBD1 covers 9 bases. This CDR3 is built from 16 residues. Germline trimming cut 4 bases from V and 6 bases from J; bases unmatched to any gene: 9. Per the germline V gene, CDR1 is MGHDK and CDR2 is SYGVNS. CDR3 amino acids: CASSGTGVYESGELFF. The CDR3 DNA reads as TGTGCCAGCAGTGGGACAGGGGTTTATGAATCCGGGGAGCTGTTTTTT.

In this sample, this clonotype turned up many times. At one boundary the junction diverges from the germline segment, which might be a read error. The chain links TRBV20-1 to TRBJ2-7, with 8 bases matching TRBD1. The J call could be wrong; TRBJ2-5 is a better fit for the DNA end. The CDR3 sequence is 13 residues long. Germline V gives CDR1 DFQATT, CDR2 SNEGSKA (reference sequence). Here the CDR3 DNA reads TGCAGCGCTACCCAGGGGGCGGGGGAGACCCAGTACTTC. It codes for CSATQGAGETQYF.

This chain joins TRBV14 and TRBJ2-5; maybe TRBD2 (6 bases). The CDR3 extends over 16 amino acids. Germline CDR1 and CDR2: SGHDN and FVKESK. The V end was cut by 4 bases, the J end by 3 bases, with 18 bases between. The CDR3 region has the DNA TGTGCCAGCAGCCTACTGGCTGGTAGCGGTAAAGAGACCCAGTACTTC. Translating gives CASSLLAGSGKETQYF.

This clonotype was found a few times. This sequence joins TRBV29-1 and TRBJ1-2, with TRBD1 as a possible D gene (5 bases). CDR1 is SQVTM and CDR2 is ANQGSEA in the germline V gene. This CDR3 region has 15 residues. Trimming removed 3 bases from V and 6 bases from J, with 20 bases in between. This CDR3 reads CSVDSSGPRSDGYTF. In DNA form, the CDR3 reads TGCAGCGTTGATAGTTCGGGACCCCGATCCGATGGCTACACCTTC.

The chain employs TRBV7-2 and TRBJ2-5, with D unclear. The CDR3 is 12 amino acids. Germline CDR1 and CDR2: SGHTA and FQGNSA. Trimming took 9 bases from V and 3 from J, leaving 11 bases between them. Written as DNA, the CDR3 is TGTGCCAGTAGTGTTGGCAAAGAGACCCAGTACTTC. Protein product: CASSVGKETQYF.

CDR3 loop: CASSLNPGQGETEAFF. In DNA form, the CDR3 reads TGCGCCAGCAGCTTGAACCCGGGACAGGGAGAGACTGAAGCTTTCTTT. This sequence joins TRBV5-1 and TRBJ1-1, with 9 positions matching TRBD1. CDR1 is SGHRS, CDR2 YFSETQ, per germline. The CDR3 sequence is 16 residues long. Losses at the gene ends were 1 base for V and 5 bases for J; bases not matched to a gene: 9.

This clonotype was counted between two and nine times. The chain is built from TRBV20-1 and TRBJ2-7; 7 nucleotides align to TRBD2. CDR1 and CDR2 (germline): DFQATT, SNEGSKA (reference sequence). Unmatched junction bases numbered 0, after V lost 0 bases and J lost 1 base. This CDR3 is 13 amino acids long. The CDR3 sequence: CSAREGGSYEQYF. DNA of the CDR3: TGCAGTGCTAGAGAGGGAGGGTCCTACGAGCAGTACTTC.

In nucleotides, the CDR3 is TGTGCCATCACGGGCCACAGCGGCGAGACTCAGTACTTC. This gives the protein CAITGHSGETQYF. This chain connects TRBV10-3 to TRBJ2-7; possibly TRBD2 for D (5 bases). This CDR3 contains 13 residues. The V end lost 7 bases, the J end lost 10 bases, and 20 bases lay between the germline ends. From germline, CDR1 is ENHRY and CDR2 SYGVKD.

The chain couples TRBV20-1 to TRBJ1-2; 8 nucleotides agree with TRBD1. CDR3 length equals 14 residues. Per germline, CDR1 DFQATT and CDR2 SNEGSKA (reference sequence). The ends lost 6 bases at V and 4 bases at J; junction bases unmatched: 10. The CDR3 coding sequence is TGCAGTGCGGCCCGGACAGGGCCCATCTATGGCTACACCTTC. It translates to CSAARTGPIYGYTF.

V usage is TRBV6-5 and J usage is TRBJ2-5, with 12 bases matching TRBD2. Germline V CDR1 and CDR2: MNHEY, SVGAGI. The CDR3 loop spans 16 amino acids. V dropped 6 bases and J dropped 5; count of bases not matched to a gene: 10. The DNA of the CDR3 is TGTGCCAGCAGCCCCCTAGCGGGGGGGCCCCGGGAGACCCAGTACTTC. Its translation is CASSPLAGGPRETQYF.

This chain connects TRBV5-1 to TRBJ1-2; no reliable D call. This CDR3 contains 13 residues. CDR1 and CDR2 (germline): SGHRS, YFSETQ. The V and J ends lost 0 bases and 6 bases respectively, with 9 bases between them. CDR3 DNA: TGCGCCAGCAGCTTGGCCCTCACGGATGGCTACACCTTC. Its translation: CASSLALTDGYTF.

The chain employs TRBV6-5 and TRBJ2-3; 10 positions match TRBD2. J gave up 1 base and V 5 bases, and 6 bases lay outside the gene matches. CDR3 size: 16 residues. From germline, CDR1 is MNHEY and CDR2 SVGAGI. This CDR3 is CASSLDLAGGTDTQYF. The CDR3 DNA reads TGTGCCAGCAGTCTCGACCTAGCGGGGGGCACAGATACGCAGTATTTT.

The V gene is TRBV4-1, the J gene TRBJ2-1; TRBD2 matches 8 bases. This CDR3 has 17 amino acids. The V segment lost 4 bases and the J segment 10 bases; nucleotides outside the gene matches: 18. Germline V gene sequence: CDR1 MGHRA, CDR2 YSYEKL. The DNA for the CDR3 is TGCGCCAGCAGCCCCCTCCCCGGGGGGGCAATCAACAGCGAGCAGTTCTTC. The encoded protein is CASSPLPGGAINSEQFF.

The chain couples TRBV11-2 to TRBJ1-1; D is unresolved. This CDR3 is built from 13 residues. CDR1 is SGHAT, CDR2 FQNNGV, per germline. Deletions cut 0 bases from V and 8 bases from J, with 10 bases between. The DNA of the CDR3 is TGTGCCAGCAGCTTAGAGCGGACTGAAGAAGCTTTCTTT. Residues: CASSLERTEEAFF. Based on the CDR3 plus reference TRBV11-2 and TRBJ1-1, the full variable domain is EAGVAQSPRYKIIEKRQSVAFWCNPISGHATLYWYQQILGQGPKLLIQFQNNGVVDDSQLPKDRFSAERLKGVDSTLKIQPAKLEDSAVYLCASSLERTEEAFFGQGTRLTVV.

The chain couples TRBV4-2 to TRBJ2-5; 10 positions agree with TRBD2. Germline assignment: CDR1 LGHNA and CDR2 YNFKEQ. This CDR3 comprises 18 residues. With V trimmed by 2 bases and J by 0 bases, 9 bases remained unmatched. The chain's CDR3 is CASSQTLAGGGYQETQYF. CDR3 DNA sequence: TGTGCCAGCAGCCAAACGTTAGCGGGGGGAGGGTACCAAGAGACCCAGTACTTC.

The chain employs TRBV3-1 and TRBJ1-4; a weak D match, TRBD1 (6 bases). There are 16 residues in the CDR3. Trimming cost V 4 bases and J 0 bases, with 12 bases left between them. From germline, CDR1 is LGHDT and CDR2 YNNKEL (reference sequence). The CDR3 DNA follows: TGTGCCAGCAGCCGTACAGGGTTTGCAACTAATGAAAAACTGTTTTTT. Residues: CASSRTGFATNEKLFF.

This clonotype was picked up many times. This sequence may be a read error, since a much larger clone differs from it by one base. The V and J genes are TRBV27 and TRBJ2-1; D call uncertain. The germline V gene has CDR1 MNHEY and CDR2 SMNVEV (reference sequence). V was cut by 5 bases and J by 4 bases, with 12 bases left in between. This CDR3 spans 14 amino acids. CDR3 sequence reads: CASSVVSGYNEQFF. The CDR3 DNA reads as TGTGCCAGCAGTGTAGTGTCTGGGTACAATGAGCAGTTCTTC.

The V call is TRBV13, the J call TRBJ1-1; possible D gene TRBD1, 6 bases. V gave up 5 bases and J gave up 4 bases, with 17 bases separating them. In germline, CDR1 is PRHDT, CDR2 FYEKMQ (reference sequence). CDR3 length: 15 residues. The CDR3 here is CASSRVGGGSTEAFF. DNA for the CDR3: TGTGCCAGCAGCCGTGTGGGGGGCGGGAGCACTGAAGCTTTCTTT.

The genes are TRBV20-1 and TRBJ1-5, with D uncertain. Trimming removed 6 bases from V and 0 bases from J, with 15 bases in between. Germline-derived CDR1 and CDR2 are DFQATT and SNEGSKA (reference sequence). This CDR3 comprises 15 residues. CDR3 nucleotide sequence: TGCAGTGCCGAGGGAGGGCAGGCTAGCAATCAGCCCCAGCATTTT. It yields the protein CSAEGGQASNQPQHF.